The sequence of this TCR beta chain was determined in a study of cytomegalovirus exposure and HLA in healthy donors. Across the study: Among about 380 genotyped donors, about 85% fell in the Caucasian-associated ancestry cluster.

Germline CDR1 SEHNR, CDR2 FQNEAQ (reference sequence). This CDR3 has 14 residues. This clone was detected a few times. One junction end does not reproduce the germline sequence, and a read error may be involved. The PCR was carried out with 60 Vbeta primers and 13 Jbeta primers. Some clones are missing from TCRdb's copy, which holds only in-frame ones; the method was immunoSEQ multiplex PCR. There are 90,000 to 120,000 clones in the sample; 70% to 80% occur only once, and 3.5% to 5% lies in the top ten. This chain connects TRBV7-9 to TRBJ2-3; possible D gene TRBD2, 7 bases. The receptor's source is a female donor in good health and CMV-seropositive. The sample comprised PBMCs. CDR3 coding DNA: TGTTCCAGCAGCTTAGGGGGGGGCACAGATACGCAGTATTTT. As protein: CSSSLGGGTDTQYF.